Sequencing of this TCR beta chain was carried out in a study of blood T cells in healthy people across ages. The second PCR ran roughly 6 to 11 cycles with a sample-barcoded 5' primer and J-beta primers. Any given sample supplied a minimum of 3 million CDR3-containing paired-end reads. MiXCR, applied by TCRdb to the 5' RACE reads, yields one record per CDR3 protein. The data contain 800,000 to 950,000 distinct CDR3 sequences, roughly 50% of them singletons. This clonotype has a handful of counts. The sample comprised blood. This receptor was identified in a man aged 25 to 40 in good health.

In nucleotides, the CDR3 is TGTGCCAGCAGCGTAGCTCGGGGAAACTCCTACGAGCAGTACTTC. The encoded protein is CASSVARGNSYEQYF. The J gene is TRBJ2-7, the V gene TRBV9; D perhaps matches TRBD2 (5 bases). Germline loops: CDR1 SGDLS, CDR2 YYNGEE. V was shortened by 0 bases and J by 0 bases, with 10 bases between the two germline ends. This CDR3 has 15 residues.